One T cell receptor beta chain is described in this entry. Sequenced by immunoSEQ multiplex PCR; TCRdb stores in-frame clones only, minus some. The sample contains tens of thousands of clones, around 79% of which appear only once. The CDR3 is made up of 17 amino acids. The V and J ends lost 0 bases and 3 bases, in that order; junction bases with no gene match: 9. CDR1 and CDR2 from the germline V gene are SGHDN and FVKESK. Time point given: baseline, week 1 (first vaccination visit). Treatment in this sample: pre-vaccination baseline after standard-of-care therapy. This record comes from a study of a mutant IDH1 vaccine in newly diagnosed glioma.

The specimen comprised PBMCs, sampled from a glioma patient treated with radiotherapy, temozolomide or both. This chain links TRBV14 with TRBJ1-2; TRBD1 matches 8 bases. This clonotype was sampled from a man between 45 and 60 years old with glioma. Here the CDR3 DNA reads TGTGCCAGCAGCCAAGATATCCGACAGGGGTTGTACTATGGCTACACCTTC. This gives the protein CASSQDIRQGLYYGYTF.